This T cell receptor (beta chain) stems from a study of control samples from healthy donors and cancer patients. This clone was found once. TCRdb's copy holds only in-frame clones and misses some; the assay was immunoSEQ multiplex PCR. The data show 40,000 to 45,000 clones, roughly 65% seen once. Germline CDR1 and CDR2: SGHVS and FNYEAQ. The CDR3 consists of 16 residues. With 5 bases clipped from V and 3 bases from J, the junction kept 13 bases outside the gene matches. This receptor was obtained from a male donor with melanoma. The V call is TRBV7-6, the J call TRBJ2-7; 7 positions agree with TRBD1. The sample consisted of formalin-fixed, paraffin-embedded tissue. The CDR3 coding sequence is TGTGCCAGCAGCCCTGGTCGGGGAAGACAGGGCTACGAGCAGTACTTC. Its protein is CASSPGRGRQGYEQYF.